The rows below give T cell receptor beta chains drawn from one sample of a study of tumor-infiltrating lymphocytes in localized non-small cell lung cancer. Sequencing used immunoSEQ multiplex PCR; TCRdb keeps in-frame clones, though not all of them. The sample yields 15,000 to 20,000 clones, roughly three quarters seen once. The sample consisted of lung tumor tissue. The source is a human donor with non-small cell lung cancer. Each CDR3 is given with its conserved first and last residue. The D gene is left open where the match is weak. Size tells how often a clone was seen (once, few, many) or the class of an expanded clone, and some rows leave it out.

>-|TRBV5-4|TRBD2|TRBJ2-1
TGTGCCAGCCGGGAGGGCCCTTATAATGAGCAGTTCTTC
CASREGPYNEQFF
>-|TRBV11-2|-|TRBJ2-3
TGTGCCAGCAGCTTACAAGAGGGCGCAGATACGCAGTATTTT
CASSLQEGADTQYF
>-|TRBV5-5|-|TRBJ2-7
TGTGCCAGCAGCTTGCTTCCGAGCGGGCTGGACGAGCAGTACTTC
CASSLLPSGLDEQYF
>-|TRBV20-1|-|TRBJ1-2
TGCAGTGCTGTCCGGGAGGGCTACACCTTC
CSAVREGYTF
>-|TRBV29-1|TRBD1|TRBJ2-7
TGCAGCGTTGGCCCGGGACAGGGGGCGGGGGAGCAGTACTTC
CSVGPGQGAGEQYF
>few|TRBV7-9|-|TRBJ1-3
TGTGCCAGCAGCACGGACGGGGCTCTCTCTGGAAACACCATATATTTT
CASSTDGALSGNTIYF
>-|TRBV5-1|TRBD1|TRBJ2-1
TGCGCCAGCAAGGACAGGGAGGTGGGTGAGCAGTTCTTC
CASKDREVGEQFF
>few|TRBV6-5|-|TRBJ2-2
TGTGCCAGCAGCCCCTGGGGGGCTTATACCGGGGAGCTGTTTTTT
CASSPWGAYTGELFF
>-|TRBV2|-|TRBJ1-2
TGTGCCAGCAGTGCCCGGACGGGGCCCTATGGCTACACCTTC
CASSARTGPYGYTF
>-|TRBV2|-|TRBJ2-5
TGTGCGAGACAGGTCTCTACTATATCGGAGACCCAGTACTTC
CARQVSTISETQYF
>-|TRBV19|-|TRBJ2-3
TGTGCCAGTAGCGGGGGAATGGGGGGACCCACAGATACGCAGTATTTT
CASSGGMGGPTDTQYF
>-|TRBV7-2|TRBD2|TRBJ2-1
TGTGCCAGCAGCTATCGGACTAGCGGGAGAAGTGGATACAATGAGCAGTTCTTC
CASSYRTSGRSGYNEQFF
>-|TRBV28|-|TRBJ1-2
TGTGCCAGCAGTTTTGGCAACTATGGCTACACCTTC
CASSFGNYGYTF
>-|TRBV28|TRBD2|TRBJ2-7
TGTGCCAGCAGTTTCGGGCTAGCGGTTTTCTACGAGCAGTACTTC
CASSFGLAVFYEQYF
>-|TRBV9|-|TRBJ1-4
TGTGCCAGCAGCGTAGCCTTGGGGGATGAAAAACTGTTTTTT
CASSVALGDEKLFF
>-|TRBV28|TRBD1|TRBJ1-4
TGTGCCAGCGCAACCCAGGGGGCGGGAGAAAAACTGTTTTTT
CASATQGAGEKLFF
>-|TRBV7-3|-|TRBJ2-2
TGTGCCAGCAGCTTAATATCGGGAGCCGGGGAGCTGTTTTTT
CASSLISGAGELFF
>-|TRBV7-2|TRBD1|TRBJ1-2
TGTGCCAGCAGCTTAGAGGCAGGGGGTGGCTACACCTTC
CASSLEAGGGYTF
>few|TRBV10-3|-|TRBJ1-2
TGTGCCATCAGTGAGTCGAATCAGGACAACTATGGCTACACCTTC
CAISESNQDNYGYTF
>-|TRBV5-1|-|TRBJ2-2
TGCGCCAGCAGCTCCGGGGGGCTAGCGGCGTCCGGGGAGCTGTTTTTT
CASSSGGLAASGELFF
>-|TRBV27|-|TRBJ2-1
TGTGCCAGCAGTTTAGGACAGGAGCAGTTCTTC
CASSLGQEQFF
>-|TRBV2|TRBD1|TRBJ2-7
TGTGCCAGCCTCTTGGCAGGGGGACAGGACGAGCAGTACTTC
CASLLAGGQDEQYF
>-|TRBV5-4|-|TRBJ1-1
TGTGCCAGCAGCCAAGTATTGGGGACAACTTGGGCTGAAGCTTTCTTT
CASSQVLGTTWAEAFF
>-|TRBV29-1|-|TRBJ1-2
TGCAGCGCCTTAAGGCGGGGATCGGACTATGGCTACACCTTC
CSALRRGSDYGYTF
>-|TRBV6-4|TRBD1|TRBJ1-2
TGTGCCAGCAGTGGGGGACAGGGGGATGGCTACACCTTC
CASSGGQGDGYTF
>-|TRBV28|-|TRBJ2-7
TGTGCCAGCAGTCCCCCGATCACAGGGACGGCACTTCGTTACGAGCAGTACTTC
CASSPPITGTALRYEQYF
>-|TRBV7-6|-|TRBJ2-2
TGTGCCAGCAGCGAACAACAGGGATACAGGAACACCGGGGAGCTGTTTTTT
CASSEQQGYRNTGELFF
>-|TRBV7-9|-|TRBJ2-7
TGTGCCAGCAGCTTAGATGCGGGGATCTCCCACGAGCAGTACTTC
CASSLDAGISHEQYF
>-|TRBV7-2|-|TRBJ1-2
TGTGCCAGCAGCCCGGACGCCTATGGCTACACCTTC
CASSPDAYGYTF
>-|TRBV30|-|TRBJ2-7
TGTGCCTGGACCCCCCGGGACACTGCCTACGAGCAGTACTTC
CAWTPRDTAYEQYF